Listed here are 3 T cell receptor beta chains from one sample, sequenced in a study of preoperative IRX-2 immunotherapy in early breast cancer. TCRdb's copy holds only in-frame clones and misses some; the assay was immunoSEQ multiplex PCR. Of about 98,000 clones listed, about nine tenths are singletons. Documented treatment: preoperative locoregional IRX-2 cytokine immunotherapy. This material consisted of tumor tissue, taken after IRX-2 immunotherapy. The receptors here all came from a human donor with breast cancer.

The CDR3 here is CASSEVGSGAYPDTQYF. The DNA of the CDR3 is TGTGCCAGCAGTGAAGTGGGGAGCGGGGCCTACCCAGATACGCAGTATTTT. J is TRBJ2-3 and V is TRBV6-7; 7 nucleotides agree with TRBD2. TRBV6-7 is treated as an ORF (open reading frame) with a function not yet certain. This CDR3 region has 17 residues. V lost 5 bases and J lost 4; bases outside the gene matches: 15.

This clone showed up just once. CDR3 region: CASSSLQGMGNQPQHF. DNA for the CDR3: TGTGCCAGTAGTTCTTTACAGGGAATGGGCAATCAGCCCCAGCATTTT. J is TRBJ1-5 and V is TRBV19, with a possible D match to TRBD1 (6 bases). The CDR3 has 16 amino acids. V lost 5 bases to trimming and J lost 2 bases, with 16 bases between them. The germline V gene encodes CDR1 LNHDA and CDR2 SQIVND (reference sequence).

The chain carries TRBV28 and TRBJ1-5; 7 bases map to TRBD1. The CDR3 spans 17 residues. Unmatched junction bases numbered 16, after V lost 7 bases and J lost 4 bases. Germline V gene data show CDR1 as MDHEN and CDR2 as SYDVKM. CDR3 nucleotide sequence: TGTGCCAGCAAATCCGCGGGACAGACACTAGCAAATCAGCCCCAGCATTTT. Protein: CASKSAGQTLANQPQHF.